A selection of T cell receptor beta chains follows, all from one sample in a study of T-cell reconstitution after alpha-beta-depleted transplantation in children. TCRdb independently ran MiXCR on the PCR reads; one entry per CDR3 protein. The profile shows about 160,000 distinct CDR3 sequences, 11% of them singletons. The source material was PBMCs, sampled before TCRalphabeta/CD19-depleted stem cell transplant. These receptors came from a boy between 2 and 10 years old with acute myeloid leukemia, due to receive a stem cell transplant. The CDR3 runs from the conserved cysteine through the conserved F or W. D genes are given only for firm matches. Expanded clones are given a class, and other clones once, few, many or no size at all.

size	D	V	J	length	CDR3	DNA
many	TRBD2	TRBV27	TRBJ2-6	17	CASSPSGGVAGANVLTF	TGTGCCAGCAGTCCGAGCGGGGGGGTTGCTGGGGCCAACGTCCTGACTTTC
many	NA	TRBV20-1	TRBJ1-1	13	CSAPGLMNTEAFF	TGCAGTGCACCGGGACTCATGAACACTGAAGCTTTCTTT
few	TRBD2	TRBV13	TRBJ2-7	16	CASSLGLAGDLYEQYF	TGTGCCAGCAGCTTAGGACTAGCGGGGGATCTTTACGAGCAGTACTTC
many	NA	TRBV5-1	TRBJ2-2	16	CASSLSTAANTGELFF	TGCGCCAGCAGCTTGTCCACGGCCGCGAACACCGGGGAGCTGTTTTTT
many	NA	TRBV5-1	TRBJ2-7	13	CASSLDRSYEQYF	TGCGCCAGCAGCTTGGACAGATCCTACGAGCAGTACTTC
many	TRBD1	TRBV3-1	TRBJ1-5	15	CASSEGQGLGQPQHF	TGTGCCAGCAGCGAAGGACAGGGCCTTGGGCAGCCCCAGCATTTT
few	TRBD1	TRBV20-1	TRBJ1-5	15	CSARTGFGSNQPQHF	TGCAGTGCCAGGACAGGGTTCGGGAGCAATCAGCCCCAGCATTTT
many	NA	TRBV3-1	TRBJ2-5	16	CASSLRSGTGQETQYF	TGTGCCAGCAGCCTCCGAAGCGGGACAGGCCAAGAGACCCAGTACTTC
many	NA	TRBV7-9	TRBJ1-1	13	CASSYGVPLWAFF	TGTGCCAGCAGCTACGGGGTTCCCCTGTGGGCTTTCTTT
many	TRBD1	TRBV5-5	TRBJ2-5	14	CASSLGYRGETQYF	TGTGCCAGCAGCTTGGGATACAGGGGAGAGACCCAGTACTTC
NA	NA	TRBV6-1	TRBJ2-1	11	CATGTHWEQFF	TGTGCCACCGGGACCCACTGGGAGCAGTTCTTC
many	NA	TRBV27	TRBJ1-1	16	CASSNSPRGLNTEAFF	TGTGCCAGCAGCAATTCCCCAAGAGGGTTGAACACTGAAGCTTTCTTT
many	TRBD1	TRBV20-1	TRBJ1-5	14	CSASRDRGNQPQHF	TGCAGTGCTAGTAGGGACAGGGGCAATCAGCCCCAGCATTTT
medium-sized	NA	TRBV11-2	TRBJ2-3	14	CASSLEGGTDTQYF	TGTGCCAGCAGCTTAGAGGGGGGCACAGATACGCAGTATTTT
many	NA	TRBV10-3	TRBJ1-2	12	CAIGGTSWGYTF	TGTGCCATTGGGGGGACCTCATGGGGCTACACCTTC
NA	NA	TRBV5-1	TRBJ2-1	15	CASSKEGPYYNEQFF	TGCGCCAGCAGCAAGGAGGGCCCCTACTACAATGAGCAGTTCTTC
many	NA	TRBV6-5	TRBJ1-5	14	CASSLYQNDQPQHF	TGTGCCAGCAGTTTATATCAGAACGATCAGCCCCAGCATTTT
many	TRBD1	TRBV5-1	TRBJ1-6	14	CASSFTGVDSPLHF	TGCGCCAGCAGCTTTACAGGGGTGGATTCACCCCTCCACTTT
many	NA	TRBV12-3/TRBV12-4	TRBJ2-1	14	CASSFRHKDNEQFF	TGTGCCAGCAGTTTCCGCCATAAGGACAATGAGCAGTTCTTC
NA	TRBD2	TRBV12-3/TRBV12-4	TRBJ2-7	19	CASSFRGRGLAGLSYEQYF	TGTGCCAGCAGTTTTAGGGGCCGGGGACTAGCGGGACTCTCCTACGAGCAGTACTTC
many	TRBD1	TRBV4-2	TRBJ2-1	16	CASSQSETGGYNEQFF	TGTGCCAGCAGCCAATCAGAAACAGGGGGGTACAATGAGCAGTTCTTC
many	TRBD2	TRBV12-3/TRBV12-4	TRBJ2-7	16	CASSPDQDGRDHEQYF	TGTGCCAGCAGTCCCGACCAGGACGGGAGGGACCACGAGCAGTACTTC
many	NA	TRBV28	TRBJ1-5	15	CASSLPGQSNQPQHF	TGTGCCAGCAGTTTACCGGGACAAAGCAATCAGCCCCAGCATTTT
many	TRBD2	TRBV7-7	TRBJ2-5	15	CASSRAGGPWETQYF	TGTGCCAGCAGCCGAGCGGGAGGGCCATGGGAGACCCAGTACTTC
many	NA	TRBV11-2	TRBJ1-1	11	CASSFDTEAFF	TGTGCCAGCAGCTTTGACACTGAAGCTTTCTTT
NA	NA	TRBV6-1	TRBJ1-2	14	CASTSRTYDYGYTF	TGTGCCAGCACGTCACGGACGTACGACTATGGCTACACCTTC
many	TRBD2	TRBV28	TRBJ2-5	13	CASSLAGVRAQYF	TGTGCCAGCAGTCTAGCGGGGGTGCGGGCCCAGTACTTC
many	TRBD2	TRBV5-1	TRBJ2-1	14	CASSFGGAHNEQFF	TGCGCCAGCAGCTTCGGGGGGGCCCACAATGAGCAGTTCTTC
many	NA	TRBV25-1	TRBJ2-7	15	CASSELNSESYEQYF	TGTGCCAGCAGTGAATTAAACTCGGAATCCTACGAGCAGTACTTC
many	TRBD2	TRBV6-1	TRBJ2-7	14	CASSKRETTYEQYF	TGTGCCAGCAGTAAGCGGGAGACAACCTACGAGCAGTACTTC
few	NA	TRBV3-1	TRBJ1-5	19	CAFSLKAGARELLGQPQHF	TGTGCCTTCTCCCTGAAGGCGGGGGCGCGGGAGCTTTTGGGGCAGCCCCAGCATTTT
many	NA	TRBV10-3	TRBJ1-4	15	CATGAEQGSYEKLFF	TGTGCCACCGGGGCCGAACAGGGCTCGTATGAAAAACTGTTTTTT
many	TRBD1	TRBV20-1	TRBJ1-5	15	CSAITGANSNQPQHF	TGCAGTGCAATAACAGGGGCAAATAGCAATCAGCCCCAGCATTTT
once	NA	TRBV7-8	TRBJ2-4	16	CASSLEGGLAKNIQYF	TGTGCCAGCAGCTTAGAGGGGGGCTTAGCCAAAAACATTCAGTACTTC
few	NA	TRBV12-5	TRBJ2-6	16	CASGLTRYSGANVLTF	TGTGCTAGTGGTTTGACCAGATACTCTGGGGCCAACGTCCTGACTTTC
many	NA	TRBV14	TRBJ2-1	13	CASSQERTNEQFF	TGTGCCAGCAGCCAAGAAAGGACCAATGAGCAGTTCTTC
many	TRBD1	TRBV20-1	TRBJ2-5	12	CSAQGVQETQYF	TGCAGTGCGCAGGGGGTGCAAGAGACCCAGTACTTC
many	NA	TRBV5-1	TRBJ2-7	13	CASRLDLSYEQYF	TGCGCCAGCAGACTAGATCTCTCCTACGAGCAGTACTTC
NA	NA	TRBV10-3	TRBJ2-1	11	CAIRRNNEQFF	TGTGCCATCAGACGAAACAATGAGCAGTTCTTC
many	TRBD2	TRBV20-1	TRBJ2-1	14	CSAQAGGPINEQFF	TGCAGTGCTCAAGCGGGAGGGCCAATCAATGAGCAGTTCTTC
NA	TRBD2	TRBV24-1	TRBJ2-1	15	CATSDRTSGRGEQFF	TGTGCCACCAGTGATCGAACTAGCGGGAGAGGGGAGCAGTTCTTC
many	NA	TRBV7-9	TRBJ1-1	15	CASSLAKGMNTEAFF	TGTGCCAGCAGCTTAGCGAAGGGAATGAACACTGAAGCTTTCTTT
many	NA	TRBV28	TRBJ1-4	14	CASIGLQTNEKLFF	TGTGCCAGTATAGGGTTACAAACTAATGAAAAACTGTTTTTT
many	NA	TRBV20-1	TRBJ2-3	14	CSAPRATSTDTQYF	TGCAGTGCTCCCCGCGCTACTAGCACAGATACGCAGTATTTT
NA	NA	TRBV6-5	TRBJ2-5	13	CASSYRAGETQYF	TGTGCCAGCAGTTACAGGGCCGGGGAGACCCAGTACTTC
many	TRBD2	TRBV2	TRBJ2-7	19	CASRGARLAGGQGSREQYF	TGTGCCAGCAGGGGCGCGAGACTAGCGGGAGGGCAAGGGTCTCGGGAGCAGTACTTC